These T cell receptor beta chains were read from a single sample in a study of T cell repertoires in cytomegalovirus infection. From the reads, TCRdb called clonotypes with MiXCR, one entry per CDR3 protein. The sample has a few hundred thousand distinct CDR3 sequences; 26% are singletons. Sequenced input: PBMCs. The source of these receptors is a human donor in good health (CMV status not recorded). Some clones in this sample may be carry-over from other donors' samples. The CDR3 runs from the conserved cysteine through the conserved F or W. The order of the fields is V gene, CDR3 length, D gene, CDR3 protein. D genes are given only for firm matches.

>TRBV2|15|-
CASTKGPWYQETQYF
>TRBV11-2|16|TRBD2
CASSLVSLAGYNEQFF
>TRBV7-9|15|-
CASRPPGLGATEAFF
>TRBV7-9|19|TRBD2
CASSWYRLAGVRNTGELFF
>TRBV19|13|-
CASSISSASSAFF
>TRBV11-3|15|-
CASSDRQGPGTEAFF
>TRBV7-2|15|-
CASSLDSATNEKLFF
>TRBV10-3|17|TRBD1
CAIRPGQGNLHAGELFF
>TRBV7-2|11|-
CASSQGLSQYF
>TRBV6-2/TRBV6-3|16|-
CASSYTDRFQNTEAFF
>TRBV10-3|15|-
CAIRQQENLNTEAFF
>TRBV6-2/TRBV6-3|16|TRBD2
CASSSPSGTAHNEQFF
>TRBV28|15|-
CASFGAYGDSGELFF